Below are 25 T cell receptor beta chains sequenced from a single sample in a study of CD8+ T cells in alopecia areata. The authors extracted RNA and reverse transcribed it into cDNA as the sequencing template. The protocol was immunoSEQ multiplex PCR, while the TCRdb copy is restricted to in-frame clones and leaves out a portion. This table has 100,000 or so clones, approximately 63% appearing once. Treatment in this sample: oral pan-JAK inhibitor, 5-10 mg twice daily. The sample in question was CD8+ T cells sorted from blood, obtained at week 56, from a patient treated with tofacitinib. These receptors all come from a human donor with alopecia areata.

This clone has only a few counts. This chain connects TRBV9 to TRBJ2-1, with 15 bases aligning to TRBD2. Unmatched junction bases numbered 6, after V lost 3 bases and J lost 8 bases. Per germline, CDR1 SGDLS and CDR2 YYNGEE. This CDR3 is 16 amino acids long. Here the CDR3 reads CASSGTSGGAFDEQFF. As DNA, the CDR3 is TGTGCCAGCAGCGGGACTAGCGGGGGGGCCTTTGATGAGCAGTTCTTC.

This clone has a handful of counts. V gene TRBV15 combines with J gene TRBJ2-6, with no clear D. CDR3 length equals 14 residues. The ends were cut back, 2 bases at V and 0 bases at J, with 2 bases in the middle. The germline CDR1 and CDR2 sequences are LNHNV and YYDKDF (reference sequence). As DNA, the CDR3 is TGTGCCACCAGCAGACTCTCTGGGGCCAACGTCCTGACTTTC. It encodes CATSRLSGANVLTF. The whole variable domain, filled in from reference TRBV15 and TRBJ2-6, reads DAMVIQNPRYQVTQFGKPVTLSCSQTLNHNVMYWYQQKSSQAPKLLFHYYDKDFNNEADTPDNFQSRRPNTSFCFLDIRSPGLGDTAMYLCATSRLSGANVLTFGAGSRLTVL.

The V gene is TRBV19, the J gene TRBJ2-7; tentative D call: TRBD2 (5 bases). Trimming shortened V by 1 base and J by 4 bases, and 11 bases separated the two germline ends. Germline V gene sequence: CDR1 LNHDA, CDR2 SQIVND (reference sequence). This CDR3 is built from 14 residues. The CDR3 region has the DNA TGTGCCAGTAGTATAGGGTCGGGGTGGTACGAGCAGTACTTC. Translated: CASSIGSGWYEQYF.

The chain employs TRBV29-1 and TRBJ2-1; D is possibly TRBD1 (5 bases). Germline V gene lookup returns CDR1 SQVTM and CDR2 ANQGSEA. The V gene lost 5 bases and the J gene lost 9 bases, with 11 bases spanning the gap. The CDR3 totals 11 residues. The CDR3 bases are TGCAGCGTTAGAATGGACATTGAGCAGTTCTTC. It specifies CSVRMDIEQFF.

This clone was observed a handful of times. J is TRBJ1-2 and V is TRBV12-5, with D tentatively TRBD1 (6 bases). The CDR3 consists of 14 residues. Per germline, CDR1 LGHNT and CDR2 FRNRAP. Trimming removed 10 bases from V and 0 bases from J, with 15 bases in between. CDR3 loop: CATARAGANYGYTF. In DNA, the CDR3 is TGTGCTACCGCACGGGCAGGGGCTAACTATGGCTACACCTTC.

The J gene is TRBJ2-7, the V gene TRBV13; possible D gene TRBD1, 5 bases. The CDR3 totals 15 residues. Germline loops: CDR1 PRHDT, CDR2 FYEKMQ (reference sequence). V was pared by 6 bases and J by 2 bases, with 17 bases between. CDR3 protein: CASRPGQGWAYEQYF. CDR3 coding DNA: TGTGCCAGCAGACCAGGCCAGGGTTGGGCCTACGAGCAGTACTTC.

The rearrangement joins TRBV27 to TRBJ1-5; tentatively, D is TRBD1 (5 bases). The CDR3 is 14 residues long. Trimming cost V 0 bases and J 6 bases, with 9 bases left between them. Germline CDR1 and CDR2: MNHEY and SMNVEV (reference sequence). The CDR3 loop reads CASSLSIGAQPQHF. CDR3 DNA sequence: TGTGCCAGCAGTTTATCGATAGGGGCTCAGCCCCAGCATTTT.

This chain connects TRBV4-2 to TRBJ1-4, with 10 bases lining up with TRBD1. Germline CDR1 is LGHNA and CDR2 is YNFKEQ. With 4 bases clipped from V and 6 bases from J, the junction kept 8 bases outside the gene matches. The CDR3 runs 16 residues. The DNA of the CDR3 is TGTGCCAGCAGCCTGGGGGACAGGGGAGGTGATGAAAAACTGTTTTTT. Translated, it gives CASSLGDRGGDEKLFF.

DNA of the CDR3: TGTGCCAGCAGCCCGGGACAGGGCTACGAGCAGTACTTC. Translation: CASSPGQGYEQYF. The rearrangement uses TRBV7-3 and TRBJ2-7; 9 positions agree with TRBD1. Germline V gene sequence: CDR1 SGHTA, CDR2 FQGTGA. The CDR3 has 13 amino acids. V shed 5 bases and J 3 bases; nucleotides not matched to a gene: 2.

The CDR3 sequence is CASSQTAGELFF. The CDR3 nucleotides read TGTGCCAGCAGCCAAACCGCCGGGGAGCTGTTTTTT. The gene calls are TRBV14 and TRBJ2-2; D is undetermined. Germline values: CDR1 SGHDN, CDR2 FVKESK. The CDR3 has 12 amino acids. V gave up 2 bases and J gave up 6 bases, with 4 bases separating them. The complete variable domain, with remaining parts taken from reference TRBV14 and TRBJ2-2, reads EAGVTQFPSHSVIEKGQTVTLRCDPISGHDNLYWYRRVMGKEIKFLLHFVKESKQDESGMPNNRFLAERTGGTYSTLKVQPAELEDSGVYFCASSQTAGELFFGEGSRLTVL.

The CDR3 spells CASSLELPTDTQYF. The CDR3 region has the DNA TGCGCCAGCAGCTTGGAACTCCCCACAGATACGCAGTATTTT. The chain is built from TRBV5-1 and TRBJ2-3; D remains unclear. The CDR3 has 14 residues. Germline V gene sequence: CDR1 SGHRS, CDR2 YFSETQ. Trimming removed 0 bases from V and 2 bases from J, with 7 bases in between.

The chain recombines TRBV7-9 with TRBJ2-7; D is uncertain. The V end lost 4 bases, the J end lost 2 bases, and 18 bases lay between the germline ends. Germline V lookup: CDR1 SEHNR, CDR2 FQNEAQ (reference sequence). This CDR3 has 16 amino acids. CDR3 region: CASSSVSWSSAYEQYF. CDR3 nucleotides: TGTGCCAGCAGCTCCGTAAGTTGGTCCTCAGCCTACGAGCAGTACTTC.

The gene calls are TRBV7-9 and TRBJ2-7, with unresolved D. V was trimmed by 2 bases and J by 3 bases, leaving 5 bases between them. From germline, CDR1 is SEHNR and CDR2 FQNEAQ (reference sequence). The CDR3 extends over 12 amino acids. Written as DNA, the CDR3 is TGTGCCAGCAGCTTAATCAACTACGAGCAGTACTTC. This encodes CASSLINYEQYF.

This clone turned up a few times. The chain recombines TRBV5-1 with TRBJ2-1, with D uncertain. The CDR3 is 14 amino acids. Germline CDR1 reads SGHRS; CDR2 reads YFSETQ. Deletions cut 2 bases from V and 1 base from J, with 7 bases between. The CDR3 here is CASSLSASYNEQFF. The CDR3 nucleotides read TGCGCCAGCAGCTTATCAGCGTCCTACAATGAGCAGTTCTTC.

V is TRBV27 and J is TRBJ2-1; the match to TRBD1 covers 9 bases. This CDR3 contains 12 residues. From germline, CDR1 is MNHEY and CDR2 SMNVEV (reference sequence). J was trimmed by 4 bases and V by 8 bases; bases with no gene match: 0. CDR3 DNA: TGTGCCAGCGGGACAGGGTACAATGAGCAGTTCTTC. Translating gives CASGTGYNEQFF.

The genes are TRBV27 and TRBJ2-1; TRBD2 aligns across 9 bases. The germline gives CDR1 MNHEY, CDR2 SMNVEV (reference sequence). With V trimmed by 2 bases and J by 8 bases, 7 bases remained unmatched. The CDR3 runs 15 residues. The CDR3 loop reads CASSLGGGAFYEQFF. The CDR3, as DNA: TGTGCCAGCAGTTTAGGCGGGGGGGCCTTTTATGAGCAGTTCTTC.

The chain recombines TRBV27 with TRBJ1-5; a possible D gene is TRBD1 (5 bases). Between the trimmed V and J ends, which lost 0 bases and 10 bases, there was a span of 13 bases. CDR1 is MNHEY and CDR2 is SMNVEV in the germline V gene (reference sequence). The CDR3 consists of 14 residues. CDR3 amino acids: CASSLSRDLRPQHF. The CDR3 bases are TGTGCCAGCAGTTTATCCCGGGACCTCCGACCCCAGCATTTT.

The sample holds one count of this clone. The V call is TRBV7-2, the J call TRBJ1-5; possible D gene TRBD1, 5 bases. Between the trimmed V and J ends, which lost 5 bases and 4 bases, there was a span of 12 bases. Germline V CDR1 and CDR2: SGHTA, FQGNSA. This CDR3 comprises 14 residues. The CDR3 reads CASSRGLGNQPQHF. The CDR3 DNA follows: TGTGCCAGCAGCCGGGGGTTGGGGAATCAGCCCCAGCATTTT. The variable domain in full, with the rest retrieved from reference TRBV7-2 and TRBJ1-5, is GAGVSQSPSNKVTEKGKDVELRCDPISGHTALYWYRQSLGQGLEFLIYFQGNSAPDKSGLPSDRFSAERTGGSVSTLTIQRTQQEDSAVYLCASSRGLGNQPQHFGDGTRLSIL.

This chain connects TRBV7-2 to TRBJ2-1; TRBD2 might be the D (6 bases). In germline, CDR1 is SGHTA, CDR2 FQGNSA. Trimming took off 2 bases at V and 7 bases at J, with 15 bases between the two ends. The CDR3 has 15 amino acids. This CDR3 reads CASSLRGLAQNEQFF. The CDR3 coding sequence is TGTGCCAGCAGCTTAAGGGGTCTAGCGCAGAATGAGCAGTTCTTC.

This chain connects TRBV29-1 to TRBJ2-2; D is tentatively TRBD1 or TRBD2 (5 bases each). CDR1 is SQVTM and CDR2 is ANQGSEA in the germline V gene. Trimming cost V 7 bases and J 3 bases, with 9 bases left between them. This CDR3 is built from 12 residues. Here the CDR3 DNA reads TGCAGCGCCGGGACGGACACCGGGGAGCTGTTTTTT. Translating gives CSAGTDTGELFF.

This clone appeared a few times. CDR3 loop: CASSAYGYTF. DNA of the CDR3: TGTGCCAGCAGCGCCTATGGCTACACCTTC. V and J are TRBV7-9 and TRBJ1-2; D gene unclear. The CDR3 runs to 10 residues. V shed 5 bases and J shed 4 bases, with 2 bases lying between them. Germline CDR1 and CDR2: SEHNR and FQNEAQ (reference sequence).

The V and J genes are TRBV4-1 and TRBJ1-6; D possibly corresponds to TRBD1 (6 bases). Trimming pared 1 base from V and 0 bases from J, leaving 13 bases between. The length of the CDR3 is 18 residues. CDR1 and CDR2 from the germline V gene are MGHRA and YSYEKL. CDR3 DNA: TGCGCCAGCAGCCAAGCTGGCAGGGGAGCCTCCTATAATTCACCCCTCCACTTT. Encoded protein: CASSQAGRGASYNSPLHF.

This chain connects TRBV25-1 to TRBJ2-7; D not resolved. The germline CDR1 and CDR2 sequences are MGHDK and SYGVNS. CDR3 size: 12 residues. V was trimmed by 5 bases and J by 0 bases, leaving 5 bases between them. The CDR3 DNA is TGTGCCAGCAGTAGACTCTCCTACGAGCAGTACTTC. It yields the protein CASSRLSYEQYF.

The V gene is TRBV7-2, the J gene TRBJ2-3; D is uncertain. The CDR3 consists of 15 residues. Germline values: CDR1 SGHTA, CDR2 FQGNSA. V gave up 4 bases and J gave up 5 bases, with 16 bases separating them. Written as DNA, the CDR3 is TGTGCCAGCAGCTCCCCTAACCTGGGTGGAGATACGCAGTATTTT. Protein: CASSSPNLGGDTQYF.

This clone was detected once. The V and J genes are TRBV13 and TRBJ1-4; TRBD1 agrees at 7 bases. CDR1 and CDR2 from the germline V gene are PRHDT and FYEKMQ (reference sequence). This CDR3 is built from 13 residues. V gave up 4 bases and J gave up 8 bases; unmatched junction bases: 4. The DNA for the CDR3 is TGTGCCAGCAGCTCATCAGGGGGGGAAAAACTGTTTTTT. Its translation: CASSSSGGEKLFF.